One sample yielded the 11 T cell receptor beta chains listed below, sequenced in a study of T cell responses to AZD1222 COVID-19 vaccine. Generated by immunoSEQ multiplex PCR, the TCRdb table keeps only in-frame clones and is missing some. The sample records around 88,000 clones, under 90% being singletons. The sequences come from peripheral blood, collected on day 0 of MenACWY control vaccination. These receptors were collected from an adult in good health.

The chain links TRBV21-1 to TRBJ1-6. TRBV21-1 is given as a pseudogene. The CDR3 runs 15 residues. CDR3 in amino acids: CASSKAPGWSSPLHF. The DNA of the CDR3 is TGTGCCAGCAGCAAAGCACCAGGCTGGAGTTCACCCCTCCACTTT.

This sequence joins TRBV20-1 and TRBJ2-1; 13 bases line up with TRBD2. V lost 3 bases to trimming and J lost 9 bases; unmatched junction nucleotides: 8. Looked up from germline, CDR1 is DFQATT and CDR2 is SNEGSKA (reference sequence). This CDR3 has 15 amino acids. The CDR3 loop reads CSASRVGLAGSEQFF. The CDR3 DNA reads as TGCAGTGCTAGTCGGGTGGGACTAGCGGGGAGTGAGCAGTTCTTC.

The chain combines TRBV10-3 with TRBJ2-2; a weak D match, TRBD2 (6 bases). CDR1 and CDR2 from the germline V gene are ENHRY and SYGVKD. Trimming removed 6 bases at V and 4 bases at J, with 24 bases between. There are 18 residues in the CDR3. CDR3 sequence (DNA): TGTGCCATCAGCGGGGGTAAGGGGCTAAGCCCCCTCACCGGGGAGCTGTTTTTT. This translates into CAISGGKGLSPLTGELFF.

The V call is TRBV29-1, the J call TRBJ2-7; tentative D call: TRBD1 (5 bases). Germline loops: CDR1 SQVTM, CDR2 ANQGSEA. Deletions cut 4 bases from V and 0 bases from J, with 10 bases between. The CDR3 is made up of 13 amino acids. CDR3 region: CSVAPQGSYEQYF. CDR3 DNA: TGCAGCGTTGCCCCCCAGGGCTCCTACGAGCAGTACTTC.

V is TRBV10-3 and J is TRBJ1-1; D gene unclear. From germline, CDR1 is ENHRY and CDR2 SYGVKD. Deletions cut 7 bases from V and 2 bases from J, with 11 bases between. The CDR3 spans 13 residues. The CDR3 DNA follows: TGTGCCATCACGATAGGCGGAAACACTGAAGCTTTCTTT. This codes for CAITIGGNTEAFF.

This chain connects TRBV6-5 to TRBJ1-1; TRBD1 matches at 12 bases. The junction had 1 base not matched to a gene; V was cut back by 6 bases and J by 2 bases. The germline V gene encodes CDR1 MNHEY and CDR2 SVGAGI. The CDR3 spans 14 residues. The DNA for the CDR3 is TGTGCCAGCAGGGGACAGGGGGCCAACACTGAAGCTTTCTTT. It specifies CASRGQGANTEAFF.

This rearrangement joins TRBV3-1 (or the pseudogene TRBV3-2) to TRBJ1-2; no firm D call. CDR1 is LGHDT, CDR2 YNNKEL, per germline (reference sequence). Trimming took 0 bases from V and 9 from J, leaving 11 bases between them. This CDR3 has 13 amino acids. The DNA for the CDR3 is TGTGCCAGCAGCCAAGAGCGCGGGATCCGCTACACCTTC. Its protein product is CASSQERGIRYTF.

This chain uses TRBV3-1 (or the pseudogene TRBV3-2) with TRBJ2-3; D call uncertain. Germline lookup yields CDR1 LGHDT and CDR2 YNNKEL (reference sequence). V was pared by 0 bases and J by 6 bases, with 10 bases between. The CDR3 spans 14 residues. The CDR3 DNA sequence: TGTGCCAGCAGCCAAGATTGGGGTACCGATACGCAGTATTTT. Amino acids: CASSQDWGTDTQYF.

The V call is TRBV5-4, the J call TRBJ2-7; a possible D gene is TRBD1 (6 bases). Looked up from germline, CDR1 is SGHNT and CDR2 is YYREEE (reference sequence). With 4 bases removed from V and 3 bases from J, the gap between germline ends came to 11 bases. CDR3 length equals 13 residues. CDR3 loop: CASSLGGHYEQYF. The CDR3 DNA reads TGTGCCAGCAGCCTAGGGGGACACTACGAGCAGTACTTC.

This sequence joins TRBV30 and TRBJ1-3, with D uncertain. V was pared by 5 bases and J by 5 bases, with 13 bases between. Germline V gives CDR1 GTSNPN, CDR2 SVGIG (reference sequence). The CDR3 has 13 residues. The CDR3 reads CAWELDGRNTIYF. DNA of the CDR3: TGTGCCTGGGAGTTGGACGGGAGAAACACCATATATTTT.

This chain links TRBV7-2 with TRBJ2-7, with D maybe TRBD1 (5 bases). Germline loops: CDR1 SGHTA, CDR2 FQGNSA. This CDR3 comprises 16 residues. The V end was cut by 1 base, the J end by 0 bases, with 13 bases between. CDR3 protein: CASSLVAGKASYEQYF. CDR3 DNA: TGTGCCAGCAGCTTAGTGGCAGGGAAAGCCTCCTACGAGCAGTACTTC.